The next 10 T cell receptor beta chains were all read from a single sample in a study of cytomegalovirus exposure and HLA in healthy donors. PCR used 60 Vbeta primers and 13 Jbeta primers. Here immunoSEQ multiplex PCR was the method, and the copy in TCRdb shows in-frame clones only, minus some. The sample lists over 70,000 clones, about 66% occurring once. Sequences were obtained from PBMCs. Every receptor here comes from a woman aged 45-65 years in good health and CMV-seropositive.

J is TRBJ2-5 and V is TRBV30; 9 positions match TRBD2. In germline, CDR1 is GTSNPN, CDR2 SVGIG (reference sequence). The CDR3 has 15 amino acids. V lost 2 bases, J lost 7 bases, and 11 bases stayed unmatched. The CDR3 DNA follows: TGTGCCTGGAGTCAAGGAGTAGCGGGGGATGCGACCCAGTACTTC. This sequence encodes CAWSQGVAGDATQYF.

J is TRBJ2-4 and V is TRBV19; tentative D call: TRBD2 (6 bases). Germline loops: CDR1 LNHDA, CDR2 SQIVND (reference sequence). The CDR3 loop spans 18 amino acids. V lost 1 base to trimming and J lost 1 base, with 17 bases between them. This CDR3 is CASSIGGGAGAAKNIQYF. Written as DNA, the CDR3 is TGTGCCAGTAGTATAGGAGGAGGGGCTGGGGCTGCCAAAAACATTCAGTACTTC.

The chain is built from TRBV19 and TRBJ2-1; 9 nucleotides line up with TRBD2. The germline CDR1 and CDR2 sequences are LNHDA and SQIVND (reference sequence). The CDR3 length is 15 residues. V was pared by 5 bases and J by 9 bases, with 11 bases of the junction left unmatched. CDR3 loop: CASSLMAGGRGEQFF. The CDR3 nucleotides read TGTGCCAGTAGTTTAATGGCGGGGGGGCGTGGTGAGCAGTTCTTC.

The chain links TRBV29-1 to TRBJ2-3; 7 bases fit TRBD2. J was trimmed by 4 bases and V by 6 bases; bases with no gene match: 10. Germline loops: CDR1 SQVTM, CDR2 ANQGSEA. The CDR3 is 14 amino acids. The CDR3 DNA follows: TGCAGCGTGGAAAGGGGCGGGGGATCAGATACGCAGTATTTT. Its translation: CSVERGGGSDTQYF.

The rearrangement joins TRBV5-1 to TRBJ2-2; weak D call: TRBD1 (6 bases). V shed 6 bases and J shed 2 bases, with 14 bases lying between them. The CDR3 spans 15 residues. Germline CDR1 is SGHRS and CDR2 is YFSETQ. The CDR3 spells CASNPEGENTGELFF. CDR3 bases: TGCGCCAGCAACCCAGAGGGGGAAAACACCGGGGAGCTGTTTTTT.

The chain uses TRBV10-3 and TRBJ1-1; weak D call: TRBD1 (5 bases). This CDR3 comprises 14 residues. V was cut by 5 bases and J by 4 bases, with 14 bases left in between. Germline V lookup: CDR1 ENHRY, CDR2 SYGVKD. CDR3 in DNA: TGTGCCATCAGTCTGAACGGGGGAGGCACTGAAGCTTTCTTT. It yields the protein CAISLNGGGTEAFF.

The chain links TRBV7-8 to TRBJ1-5; D possibly corresponds to TRBD1 (5 bases). This CDR3 comprises 15 residues. V lost 2 bases to trimming and J lost 2 bases, with 10 bases between them. Germline V gene sequence: CDR1 SGHVS, CDR2 FQNEAQ. Here the CDR3 DNA reads TGTGCCAGCAGCTTACTGGGGACTGGCAATCAGCCCCAGCATTTT. It specifies CASSLLGTGNQPQHF. Filled out from reference TRBV7-8 and TRBJ1-5, the complete variable domain reads GAGVSQSPRYKVAKRGQDVALRCDPISGHVSLFWYQQALGQGPEFLTYFQNEAQLDKSGLPSDRFFAERPEGSVSTLKIQRTQQEDSAVYLCASSLLGTGNQPQHFGDGTRLSIL.

The CDR3 here is CASSWGTSGGSTDTQYF. The CDR3 region has the DNA TGTGCCAGCAGCTGGGGTACTAGCGGGGGTAGCACAGATACGCAGTATTTT. The rearrangement uses TRBV5-6 and TRBJ2-3, with TRBD2 matching 11 bases. The germline gives CDR1 SGHDT, CDR2 YYEEEE. The CDR3 is made up of 17 amino acids. Losses at the gene ends were 3 bases for V and 0 bases for J; bases not matched to a gene: 6.

The chain uses TRBV7-8 and TRBJ1-1, with D uncertain. The CDR3 is 15 residues long. Between the trimmed V and J ends, which lost 4 bases and 1 base, there was a span of 13 bases. CDR1 SGHVS and CDR2 FQNEAQ come from the germline V gene. CDR3 amino acids: CASSSPRGRNTEAFF. The CDR3 DNA reads TGTGCCAGCAGCTCCCCTAGAGGGCGGAACACTGAAGCTTTCTTT.

The V call is TRBV18, the J call TRBJ1-1, with D possibly matching TRBD1 (5 bases). V was cut by 2 bases and J by 2 bases, with 6 bases left in between. The CDR3 sequence is 13 residues long. CDR1 KGHSH and CDR2 LQKENI come from the germline V gene. The CDR3 DNA follows: TGTGCCAGCTCACCAACAGGAAACACTGAAGCTTTCTTT. Protein: CASSPTGNTEAFF.